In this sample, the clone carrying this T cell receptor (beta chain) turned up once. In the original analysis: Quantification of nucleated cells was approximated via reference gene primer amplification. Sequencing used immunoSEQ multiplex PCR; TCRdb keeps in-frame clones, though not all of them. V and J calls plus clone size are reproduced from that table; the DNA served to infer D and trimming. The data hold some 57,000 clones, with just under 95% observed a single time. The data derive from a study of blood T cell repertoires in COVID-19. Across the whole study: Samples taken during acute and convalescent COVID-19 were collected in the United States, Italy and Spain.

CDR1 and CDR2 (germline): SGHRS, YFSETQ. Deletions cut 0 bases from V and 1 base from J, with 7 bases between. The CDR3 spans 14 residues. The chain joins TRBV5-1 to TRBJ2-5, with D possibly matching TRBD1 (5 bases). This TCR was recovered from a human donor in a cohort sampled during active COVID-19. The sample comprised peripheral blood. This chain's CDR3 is CASSLGQLQETQYF. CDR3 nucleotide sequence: TGCGCCAGCAGCTTGGGACAGCTCCAAGAGACCCAGTACTTC.